These T cell receptor beta chains were read from a single sample in a study of T cell responses to AZD1222 COVID-19 vaccine. The method was immunoSEQ multiplex PCR; TCRdb's version includes in-frame clones alone and lacks a portion of them. The data contain about 160,000 clones, 75% to 95% of them singletons. The specimen comprised peripheral blood, sampled 28 days after the second AZD1222 dose. These receptors were obtained from an adult who received the AZD1222 COVID-19 vaccine. Each CDR3 is given with its conserved first and last residue. A D gene is named only where the DNA matches it firmly. For some rows the clone size is stated as once, few or many, or as a class when expanded; others skip it.

>TRBJ1-2|12|TRBV6-4|once|NA
CASCPKGGGYTF
TGTGCCAGCTGTCCTAAGGGGGGCGGCTACACCTTC
>TRBJ2-1|16|TRBV5-6|NA|NA
CASSLAPGRAGNEQFF
TGTGCCAGCAGCTTGGCCCCGGGACGGGCTGGGAATGAGCAGTTCTTC
>TRBJ2-2|15|TRBV14|NA|TRBD2
CASSISAGGAGELFF
TGTGCCAGCAGCATTTCAGCGGGAGGAGCCGGGGAGCTGTTTTTT
>TRBJ1-2|12|TRBV28|NA|NA
CASRLGGSGYTF
TGTGCCAGCCGTCTCGGTGGAAGTGGCTACACCTTC
>TRBJ2-7|13|TRBV5-1|few|NA
CASSLGLPYEQYF
TGCGCCAGCAGCTTGGGCCTCCCCTACGAGCAGTACTTC
>TRBJ1-1|16|TRBV5-1|NA|NA
CASSLTPPGANTEAFF
TGCGCCAGCAGCTTGACCCCCCCCGGGGCGAACACTGAAGCTTTCTTT
>TRBJ1-1|15|TRBV25-1|NA|TRBD1
CASRETGTGPIEAFF
TGTGCCAGCAGAGAGACCGGGACAGGGCCTATTGAAGCTTTCTTT
>TRBJ2-7|14|TRBV30|NA|TRBD2
CAWSPGSGGYEQYF
TGTGCCTGGAGTCCCGGGTCGGGGGGCTACGAGCAGTACTTC
>TRBJ1-1|16|TRBV10-3|once|TRBD1
CAISGGQGRGLTEAFF
TGTGCCATCAGTGGGGGACAGGGTAGGGGTTTGACTGAAGCTTTCTTT
>TRBJ1-5|14|TRBV4-1|NA|NA
CASSHRGETQPQHF
TGCGCCAGCAGCCACAGAGGGGAAACTCAGCCCCAGCATTTT
>TRBJ1-3|17|TRBV2|few|TRBD1
CASRAGQGGSTGNTIYF
TGTGCCAGCAGGGCGGGACAGGGGGGATCGACTGGAAACACCATATATTTT
>TRBJ2-3|14|TRBV5-1|NA|NA
CASEGGGRKDTQYF
TGCGCCAGCGAAGGAGGGGGGCGGAAAGATACGCAGTATTTT
>TRBJ1-2|14|TRBV18|NA|NA
CASTDSNTGYGYTF
TGTGCCAGCACGGACAGCAACACGGGCTATGGCTACACCTTC
>TRBJ2-7|15|TRBV6-5|NA|NA
CASSYSREWGARGYF
TGTGCCAGCAGTTACTCGAGGGAGTGGGGGGCGCGGGGATACTTC
>TRBJ1-5|13|TRBV15|NA|NA
CATSRSPYQPQHF
TGTGCCACCAGCAGAAGTCCGTATCAGCCCCAGCATTTT
>TRBJ1-4|12|TRBV12-5|NA|NA
CASGLSDEKLFF
TGTGCTAGTGGTTTGTCGGATGAAAAACTGTTTTTT
>TRBJ2-7|15|TRBV7-8|NA|NA
CASSTTLSWSYEQYF
TGTGCCAGCAGCACAACTCTTAGTTGGAGCTACGAGCAGTACTTC
>TRBJ1-2|14|TRBV7-2|NA|NA
CASSLVAAIYGYTF
TGTGCCAGCAGCTTAGTAGCAGCGATCTATGGCTACACCTTC
>TRBJ2-1|13|TRBV29-1|once|TRBD2
CSVALAGGYEQFF
TGCAGCGTAGCTCTAGCGGGAGGTTATGAGCAGTTCTTC
>TRBJ2-7|12|TRBV29-1|NA|NA
CSVWEFRGEQYF
TGCAGCGTCTGGGAGTTTAGGGGCGAGCAGTACTTC
>TRBJ2-7|16|TRBV15|NA|TRBD1
CATSTRQGANSYEQYF
TGTGCCACCAGCACGAGACAGGGGGCAAACTCCTACGAGCAGTACTTC
>TRBJ2-1|11|TRBV7-9|NA|NA
CASSQTDEQFF
TGTGCCAGCAGCCAGACGGATGAGCAGTTCTTC